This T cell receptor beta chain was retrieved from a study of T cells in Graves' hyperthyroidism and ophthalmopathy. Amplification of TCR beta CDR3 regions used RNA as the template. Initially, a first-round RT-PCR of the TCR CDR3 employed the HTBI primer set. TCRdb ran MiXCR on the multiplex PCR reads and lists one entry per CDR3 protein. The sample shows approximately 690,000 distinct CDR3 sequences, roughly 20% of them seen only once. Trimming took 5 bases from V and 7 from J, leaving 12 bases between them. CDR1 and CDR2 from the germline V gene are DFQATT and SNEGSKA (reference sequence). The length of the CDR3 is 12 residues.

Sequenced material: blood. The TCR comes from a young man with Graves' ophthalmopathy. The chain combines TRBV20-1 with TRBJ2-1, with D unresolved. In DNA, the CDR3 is TGCAGTGCTCCCGAGTCCGGTAATGAGCAGTTCTTC. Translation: CSAPESGNEQFF.